Listed below are T cell receptor beta chains from one sample, sequenced in a study of long-term antiretroviral therapy in people with HIV. Data came from immunoSEQ multiplex PCR; TCRdb stores just in-frame clones and leaves some out. The repertoire consists of 36,000 or so clones, with more than 65% occurring once and the leading ten covering about 6%. Material: unsorted PBMCs, obtained 0.6 years after starting antiretroviral therapy. The receptors derive from a man between 18 and 35 years old with HIV. Each CDR3 is given with its conserved first and last residue. D genes are given only for firm matches. Size tells how often a clone was seen (once, few, many) or the class of an expanded clone, and some rows leave it out.

clone_size	cdr3_length	j_call	d_call	v_call	cdr3_nt	cdr3_aa
once	14	TRBJ2-7	-	TRBV2	TGTGCCAGCAATTTCGTCGCGAACTCCTACGAGCAGTACTTC	CASNFVANSYEQYF
-	14	TRBJ1-4	-	TRBV29-1	TGCAGCGTTGTCGGGGTTGCAACTAATGAAAAACTGTTTTTT	CSVVGVATNEKLFF
-	17	TRBJ2-1	TRBD2	TRBV9	TGTGCCAGCAGCGTAGGGGCTAGCGGCCCCGGGGCCCACGAGCAGTTCTTC	CASSVGASGPGAHEQFF
-	13	TRBJ2-5	-	TRBV18	TGTGCCAGCTCACCTCAACTAGGCGAGACCCAGTACTTC	CASSPQLGETQYF
-	12	TRBJ2-1	-	TRBV28	TGTGCCAGCGTTGGGGGGCGGGGTGAGCAGTTCTTC	CASVGGRGEQFF
-	16	TRBJ2-1	-	TRBV5-4	TGTGCCAGCAGCTTGCCCGGACTGTATTCCTACAATGAGCAGTTCTTC	CASSLPGLYSYNEQFF
-	16	TRBJ2-3	TRBD2	TRBV13	TGTGCCAGCAGTGCCGGGGGGGTAGCAGGTGGAGATACGCAGTATTTT	CASSAGGVAGGDTQYF
medium-sized	12	TRBJ2-7	TRBD2	TRBV6-5	TGTGCCAGCAGTTACCTGGGAGGGAAGCAGTACTTC	CASSYLGGKQYF
-	15	TRBJ1-1	-	TRBV28	TGTGCCAGCATTCCCCGGGGACATTCGAACACTGAAGCTTTCTTT	CASIPRGHSNTEAFF
-	15	TRBJ2-7	TRBD2	TRBV7-9	TGTGCCAGCAGCTCAGGGACTAGCGGGAATACCGAGCAGTACTTC	CASSSGTSGNTEQYF